This TCR beta chain originates from a study of patients and donors after allogeneic stem cell transplantation. This clonotype was seen at least ten times. MiXCR was run by TCRdb on the RT-PCR reads, yielding one entry per CDR3 protein. This table holds 3,500 to 4,500 distinct CDR3 sequences, about a sixth found once. From germline, CDR1 is DFQATT and CDR2 SNEGSKA (reference sequence). V gave up 5 bases and J gave up 5 bases, with 19 bases separating them. The CDR3 is 15 amino acids. The material sequenced was blood, either unsorted or a sorted T cell fraction (not recorded which). This receptor was obtained from a human donor who was either an allogeneic HSCT recipient or a stem cell or donor lymphocyte infusion donor (not recorded which). It is not recorded whose cells these are; they may come from a transplant donor. The genes are TRBV20-1 and TRBJ2-1; a possible D gene is TRBD2 (6 bases). The CDR3 sequence: CSAATPAGPNNEQFF. The DNA for the CDR3 is TGCAGTGCTGCCACGCCGGCGGGGCCAAACAATGAGCAGTTCTTC.